This T cell receptor (beta chain) was identified during a study of shared clonotypes between healthy human individuals. Turning to the study itself: CD4 naive and memory got three plates each, CD8 naive two, CD8 memory one.

General observations from the study: Generally, naive subsets (rather than memory subsets) showed larger estimated richness. Clonotypes which were not shared had lower generation probabilities than clonotypes that all four donors shared.

Regarding this clone: Its antigen is unknown.

Positive CCR7 selection of CD45RO-negative cells yielded the naive CD8 cells, and terminally differentiated effector memory CD45RA+ cells were excluded. TCRdb's table, derived via immunoSEQ multiplex PCR, lists solely in-frame clones and lacks some. The data show 1.5 million to 2.5 million clones, approximately 94% seen once. Trimming shortened V by 2 bases and J by 10 bases, and 9 bases separated the two germline ends. Germline V gives CDR1 MRHNA, CDR2 SNTAGT. The CDR3 extends over 12 amino acids. This sequence joins TRBV6-4 and TRBJ2-1; D gene uncertain. The sequencing sample was made of naive CD8+ T cells sorted from blood. The TCR comes from a young man in good health. CDR3 DNA: TGTGCCAGCAGTGACCCCCCCGGGGAGCAGTTCTTC. This sequence encodes CASSDPPGEQFF.